This is a list of T cell receptor beta chains from one sample in a study of blood T cell repertoires in COVID-19. Profiled with immunoSEQ multiplex PCR; TCRdb holds only in-frame clones, not every one. The sample shows over 350,000 clones, roughly 91% of them seen only once. Sequenced input: peripheral blood. These receptors all stem from a woman aged 25-40 years with acute or convalescent COVID-19. Each CDR3 is given with its conserved first and last residue. D genes are given only for firm matches. The size entry is marked missing in some rows and otherwise reads once, few, many or a size class.

>TRBV28|.|TRBJ2-5|.
TGTGCCAGCAGTCCGACTGTTTCGGGATTTTATGACCAGTACTTC
CASSPTVSGFYDQYF
>TRBV2|.|TRBJ1-5|.
TGTGCCAGCAGCCCATCCCGACAGTCCTTTAGCAATCAGCCCCAGCATTTT
CASSPSRQSFSNQPQHF
>TRBV7-2|.|TRBJ1-4|.
TGTGCCAGCAGCTTACACGGGGTGGCCGATGAAAAACTGTTTTTT
CASSLHGVADEKLFF
>TRBV9|.|TRBJ2-2|.
TGTGCCAGCAATCGAGGGAGGACCGGGGAGCTGTTTTTT
CASNRGRTGELFF
>TRBV4-1|.|TRBJ2-5|.
TGCGCCAGCAGCCGACCAGGGTGGGGGGAACAAGAGACCCAGTACTTC
CASSRPGWGEQETQYF
>TRBV9|.|TRBJ1-5|.
TGTGCCAGCAGCGTAGGTATAGAGAGCAATCAGCCCCAGCATTTT
CASSVGIESNQPQHF
>TRBV11-3|.|TRBJ1-2|.
TGTGCCAGCAGCTTAGATGCCTCGCGGGGGGCCTGGGGCTACACCTTC
CASSLDASRGAWGYTF
>TRBV5-1|few|TRBJ1-3|TRBD1
TGCGCCAGCAGCACAGACAGGGGCTCTGGAAACACCATATATTTT
CASSTDRGSGNTIYF
>TRBV27|.|TRBJ2-7|.
TGTGCCAGCGGGAAGAGGGAGGACTATCACTCCTACGAGCAGTACTTC
CASGKREDYHSYEQYF
>TRBV4-1|.|TRBJ1-5|.
TGCGCCAGCAGCCAAGAGGCGGCGACCCCTGATAGCAATCAGCCCCAGCATTTT
CASSQEAATPDSNQPQHF
>TRBV3-1/TRBV3-2|.|TRBJ1-3|.
TGTGCCAGCAGCCAAGACCTGGGCACGAACGAAATTGGAAACACCATATATTTT
CASSQDLGTNEIGNTIYF
>TRBV9|.|TRBJ2-3|.
TGTGCCAGCAGCCTAGGGGCGCCCACAGATACGCAGTATTTT
CASSLGAPTDTQYF
>TRBV5-4|few|TRBJ1-1|.
TGTGCCAGCAGCCCTGCCTCTGAGAGGGTCAACACTGAAGCTTTCTTT
CASSPASERVNTEAFF
>TRBV2|.|TRBJ2-7|.
TGTGCCAGCAGCTCGGGGGGCACCTACGAGCAGTACTTC
CASSSGGTYEQYF
>TRBV2|.|TRBJ2-2|TRBD1
TGTGCCAGCAGTGAATTAACGGGATGGGGACAGGAGAATTCCGGGGAGCTGTTTTTT
CASSELTGWGQENSGELFF
>TRBV11-2|once|TRBJ2-4|.
TGTGCCAGCAGCAGGACAGTCACAGCCAAAAACATTCAGTACTTC
CASSRTVTAKNIQYF
>TRBV7-3|.|TRBJ1-1|.
TGTGCCAGCAGCTTAACCAACTTACGGACAGAGGGTACTGAAGCTTTCTTT
CASSLTNLRTEGTEAFF
>TRBV6-2/TRBV6-3|once|TRBJ1-2|TRBD1
TGTGCCAGCAGTTCGACAGGGGTGATAGATGGCTACACCTTC
CASSSTGVIDGYTF
>TRBV5-6|.|TRBJ2-1|TRBD1
TGTGCCAGCAGCCCCTCCCCTTCGGGACAGGTTTTAAATGAGCAGTTCTTC
CASSPSPSGQVLNEQFF
>TRBV30|.|TRBJ2-7|.
TGTGCCTGGAGTGTACTGGGGGGCTCCTACGAGCAGTACTTC
CAWSVLGGSYEQYF
>TRBV30|.|TRBJ2-2|TRBD2
TGTGCCTGGGAGACTAGCTCCACCGGGGAGCTGTTTTTT
CAWETSSTGELFF
>TRBV11-2|.|TRBJ2-7|TRBD2
TGTGCCAGCAGCTTAGTAGCGGGTACTCGGGAGCAGTACTTC
CASSLVAGTREQYF
>TRBV5-1|.|TRBJ1-2|.
TGCGCCAGCAGCTTTGACAGAACTAACTATGGCTACACCTTC
CASSFDRTNYGYTF
>TRBV28|.|TRBJ2-5|.
TGTGCCAGCAGTTTAGGTTCACAGCAGACCCAGTACTTC
CASSLGSQQTQYF
>TRBV6-5|few|TRBJ2-7|TRBD1
TGTGCCAGCAGTCCCGGGACAGCGAAACGACGGGAGCAGTACTTC
CASSPGTAKRREQYF
>TRBV3-1/TRBV3-2|.|TRBJ2-1|.
TGTGCCAGCAGCCAACAGAAGATGAATGAGCAGTTCTTC
CASSQQKMNEQFF
>TRBV15|few|TRBJ1-1|.
TGTGCCACCGTTGGGGAGAGGACTGAAGCTTTCTTT
CATVGERTEAFF
>TRBV29-1|.|TRBJ2-7|.
TGCAGCGTTGATCAAGAGGCGGGGGCCCACGAGCAGTACTTC
CSVDQEAGAHEQYF
>TRBV6-5|few|TRBJ1-6|.
TGTGCCAGCAGCCCAGGGTCTCTAACTCATTCACCCCTCCACTTT
CASSPGSLTHSPLHF
>TRBV7-9|.|TRBJ2-1|TRBD2
TGTGCCAGCAGTCGGGGGGTGGGAAGCTCCTACAATGAGCAGTTCTTC
CASSRGVGSSYNEQFF
>TRBV29-1|.|TRBJ2-6|TRBD1
TGCAGCGTCCCGGACAGGGGGCCTGGGGCCAACGTCCTGACTTTC
CSVPDRGPGANVLTF
>TRBV6-1|.|TRBJ2-2|TRBD2
TGTGCCAGCAGTGAATATCTTTTTAGAGGACTAGCGGGGGTAACGAACACCGGGGAGCTGTTTTTT
CASSEYLFRGLAGVTNTGELFF
>TRBV9|.|TRBJ2-3|.
TGTGCCAGCAGCCCCCATTCGGGGTTGGGAGATACGCAGTATTTT
CASSPHSGLGDTQYF
>TRBV3-1/TRBV3-2|.|TRBJ1-5|.
TGTGCCAGCAGCCAAGGCTCTACCAGGGGATCGCCCCAGCATTTT
CASSQGSTRGSPQHF
>TRBV4-1|once|TRBJ1-5|.
TGCGCCAGCAGCCAAGATTGGTCAGGTAATCAGCCCCAGCATTTT
CASSQDWSGNQPQHF
>TRBV28|.|TRBJ2-1|.
TGTGCCAGCAGTTTACAGGGGTGGGATGAGCAGTTCTTC
CASSLQGWDEQFF
>TRBV7-3|.|TRBJ2-1|TRBD2
TGTGCCAGCAGCCAGACTAGCGGGGGGGCCCATGAGCAGTTCTTC
CASSQTSGGAHEQFF
>TRBV6-5|.|TRBJ2-1|TRBD1
TGTGCCAGCAGTTACGAGGGGGCGCCCTACAATGAGCAGTTCTTC
CASSYEGAPYNEQFF
>TRBV11-2|.|TRBJ2-7|.
TGTGCCAGCAGCTTAGTTGGCAAACAATACGAGCAGTACTTC
CASSLVGKQYEQYF
>TRBV28|.|TRBJ2-7|.
TGTGCCAGCAACTCAGGGACTTTGACCTACGAGCAGTACTTC
CASNSGTLTYEQYF
>TRBV11-3|.|TRBJ2-1|.
TGTGCCAGCAGCCTCTCAGGTATCGATTACAATGAGCAGTTCTTC
CASSLSGIDYNEQFF
>TRBV29-1|.|TRBJ2-7|TRBD1
TGCAGCATTAGTGTGGGACAGGGGGCAAACGAGCAGTACTTC
CSISVGQGANEQYF
>TRBV27|.|TRBJ2-1|TRBD1
TGTGCCAGCAGTTTAATAGGACAGGGTGAGCAGTTCTTC
CASSLIGQGEQFF
>TRBV6-5|.|TRBJ1-1|.
TGTGCCAGCAGAGAGGGGGGGGCTCGCTACACTGAAGCTTTCTTT
CASREGGARYTEAFF
>TRBV11-2|.|TRBJ2-1|TRBD1
TGTGCCAGCAGCTTAGTGGGGACAGGGGTCCCCGGGCGTCGTAATGAGCAGTTCTTC
CASSLVGTGVPGRRNEQFF
>TRBV7-2|.|TRBJ2-3|.
TGTGCCAGCAGCTTAGTTCCAGGGAGCACAGATACGCAGTATTTT
CASSLVPGSTDTQYF
>TRBV27|.|TRBJ1-2|.
TGTGCCAGCAGTTGGGGGGTTAACTATGGCTACACCTTC
CASSWGVNYGYTF
>TRBV19|few|TRBJ2-4|.
TGTGCCAGTAACGGGGAGTCTCGGAACATTCAGTACTTC
CASNGESRNIQYF
>TRBV5-1|.|TRBJ2-7|TRBD1
TGCGCCAGCAGCGACCGGGACAGGGTAGTCGCCTACGAGCAGTACTTC
CASSDRDRVVAYEQYF
>TRBV4-1|.|TRBJ2-7|.
TGCGCCAGCAGCCAAGTAGGCGGGGACGCGCGTTCCTACGAGCAGTACTTC
CASSQVGGDARSYEQYF
>TRBV9|.|TRBJ1-2|.
TGTGCCAGCAGCGTAGGGGGGGTCCGGGACTATGGCTACACCTTC
CASSVGGVRDYGYTF
>TRBV7-2|.|TRBJ2-7|TRBD2
TGTGCCAGCAGCTTCGGGCGGGGGGGCAACGAGCAGTACTTC
CASSFGRGGNEQYF
>TRBV27|once|TRBJ2-2|.
TGTGCCAGCAGTTTAGGCACCACCGGGGAGCTGTTTTTT
CASSLGTTGELFF
>TRBV12-3/TRBV12-4|.|TRBJ2-5|.
TGTGCCAGCAGTTTTCTCCCAGGAGAGACCCAGTACTTC
CASSFLPGETQYF
>TRBV7-8|.|TRBJ1-4|.
TGTGCCAGCAGACCCCCAGGGATTCCAACTAATGAAAAACTGTTTTTT
CASRPPGIPTNEKLFF